The present entry profiles one T cell receptor beta chain with its context. This entry comes from a study of cytomegalovirus exposure and HLA in healthy donors. Vbeta (60) and Jbeta (13) primers were used in the PCR. Clones were sequenced by immunoSEQ multiplex PCR, and TCRdb holds only the in-frame ones, with some missing. Of about 140,000 clones in the sample, about two thirds are singletons; the top ten hold more than 4%. Per the germline V gene, CDR1 is SGHRS and CDR2 is YFSETQ. The CDR3 runs 15 residues. The J segment lost 6 bases and the V segment lost 0 bases, leaving 8 bases of the junction unmatched.

The sequence was obtained from a man in his sixties in good health and CMV-seronegative. What was sequenced was PBMCs. This chain uses TRBV5-1 with TRBJ1-1; 7 bases match TRBD1. The CDR3 DNA is TGCGCCAGCAGCTTGGAAGGGGGCGCCGGGGCTGAAGCTTTCTTT. Translation gives CASSLEGGAGAEAFF.